The present entry profiles one TCR beta chain with its context. The data stem from a study of CD8 T cells in Susac syndrome. TEMRA cells were FACS-enriched, unlike CD8+ and CD4+ T cells, which were negatively isolated. The CDR3 loop spans 14 amino acids. The J segment lost 7 bases and the V segment lost 5 bases, leaving 4 bases of the junction unmatched. The V gene's germline CDR1 is SGHNT and CDR2 YENEEA. Random hexamers were used to reverse transcribe 0.5 to 1 ug of RNA. TCRdb passed the immunoSEQ multiplex PCR reads through MiXCR, listing each CDR3 protein once. The table records approximately 190,000 distinct CDR3 sequences, about 94% of them present only once.

V and J are TRBV11-3 and TRBJ2-2; TRBD1 agrees at 10 bases. The sequenced sample was CD4+ T cells from PBMCs. The receptor's source is a human donor with Susac syndrome. CDR3 region: CASSLRTGGGELFF. The CDR3 DNA reads as TGTGCCAGCAGCCTCCGGACAGGGGGCGGGGAGCTGTTTTTT.